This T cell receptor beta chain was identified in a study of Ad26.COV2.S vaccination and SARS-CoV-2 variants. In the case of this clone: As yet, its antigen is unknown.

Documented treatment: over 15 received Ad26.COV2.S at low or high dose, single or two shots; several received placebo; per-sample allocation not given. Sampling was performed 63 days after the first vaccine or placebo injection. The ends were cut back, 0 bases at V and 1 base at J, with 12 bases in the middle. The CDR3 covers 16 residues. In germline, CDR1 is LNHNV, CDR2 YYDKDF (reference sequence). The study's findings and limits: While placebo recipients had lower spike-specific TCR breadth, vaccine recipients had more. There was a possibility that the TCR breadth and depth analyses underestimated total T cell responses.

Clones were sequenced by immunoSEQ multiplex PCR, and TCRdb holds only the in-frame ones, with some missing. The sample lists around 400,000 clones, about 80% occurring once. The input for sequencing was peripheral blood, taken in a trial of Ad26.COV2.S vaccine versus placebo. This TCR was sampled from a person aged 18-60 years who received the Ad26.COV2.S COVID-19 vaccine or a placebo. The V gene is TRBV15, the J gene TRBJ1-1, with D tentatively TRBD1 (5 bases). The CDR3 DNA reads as TGTGCCACCAGCAGAGATCATGGGGCCCGGAACACTGAAGCTTTCTTT. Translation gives CATSRDHGARNTEAFF.